Each of the 32 T cell receptor beta chains below was sequenced from the same sample in a study of T cell responses to AZD1222 COVID-19 vaccine. The method was immunoSEQ multiplex PCR; TCRdb's version includes in-frame clones alone and lacks a portion of them. The table lists fewer than 200,000 clones, 90% of them singletons, with more than 4% in the top ten. The sample here was peripheral blood, taken 28 days after the second dose of the MenACWY control vaccine. The receptors shown here come from an adult who received the MenACWY meningococcal vaccine as a control.

This chain links TRBV7-2 with TRBJ1-5; 9 bases agree with TRBD1. Trimming cost V 5 bases and J 4 bases; bases outside gene matches: 6. The CDR3 is made up of 15 amino acids. Germline V gene data show CDR1 as SGHTA and CDR2 as FQGNSA. The CDR3 nucleotides read TGTGCCAGCAGCGCCCCAGGACAGGGGAATCAGCCCCAGCATTTT. This codes for CASSAPGQGNQPQHF.

The chain recombines TRBV5-1 with TRBJ2-3; D unclear. V was shortened by 0 bases and J by 6 bases, with 8 bases between the two germline ends. The CDR3 runs 13 residues. Germline CDR1 and CDR2: SGHRS and YFSETQ. The CDR3, as DNA: TGCGCCAGCAGCTTGGAAGGGCTTGATACGCAGTATTTT. Translating it yields CASSLEGLDTQYF.

Written as DNA, the CDR3 is TGTGCCAGCAGCCTCGGGGAGCCCCAGCATTTT. Protein: CASSLGEPQHF. The chain employs TRBV28 and TRBJ1-5, with D unclear. The CDR3 sequence is 11 residues long. V lost 6 bases and J lost 8, with 8 bases in between. The germline gives CDR1 MDHEN, CDR2 SYDVKM.

The gene calls are TRBV4-2 and TRBJ1-4, with D possibly TRBD1 on 5 matching bases. Germline V gives CDR1 LGHNA, CDR2 YNFKEQ. V lost 4 bases and J lost 8, with 14 bases in between. The CDR3 totals 14 residues. As DNA, the CDR3 is TGTGCCAGCAGCCCTCGGGACGCCGTCGAAAAACTGTTTTTT. Its translation: CASSPRDAVEKLFF.

V is TRBV7-6 and J is TRBJ2-1; TRBD2 matches 8 bases. From germline, CDR1 is SGHVS and CDR2 FNYEAQ. The CDR3 runs 18 residues. The ends lost 5 bases at V and 6 bases at J; junction bases unmatched: 18. The CDR3 protein is CASSPGSSGTRALNEQFF. In nucleotides, the CDR3 is TGTGCCAGCAGCCCCGGGAGCAGCGGGACTAGGGCCCTCAATGAGCAGTTCTTC.

The chain recombines TRBV15 with TRBJ1-5, with D possibly matching TRBD1 (6 bases). The germline CDR1 and CDR2 sequences are LNHNV and YYDKDF (reference sequence). The V gene lost 1 base and the J gene lost 6 bases, with 7 bases spanning the gap. The CDR3 sequence is 13 residues long. The CDR3 DNA reads TGTGCCACCAGCAGAGGAGGGGGTCAGCCCCAGCATTTT. Its protein product is CATSRGGGQPQHF.

CDR3 region: CASIVRSGTPNEQFF. The CDR3 DNA reads as TGTGCCAGCATTGTAAGGAGCGGGACCCCAAATGAGCAGTTCTTC. V usage is TRBV28 and J usage is TRBJ2-1; TRBD2 matches 7 bases. Germline CDR1 MDHEN, CDR2 SYDVKM. V shed 7 bases, J shed 7 bases, and the junction held 13 bases outside the gene matches. This CDR3 comprises 15 residues.

The chain uses TRBV7-2 and TRBJ2-5; 16 bases are shared with TRBD2. Germline lookup yields CDR1 SGHTA and CDR2 FQGNSA. J gave up 5 bases and V 4 bases, and 4 bases lay outside the gene matches. The CDR3 sequence is 16 residues long. CDR3 nucleotides: TGTGCCAGCAGCTCGGGACTAGCGGGAGGGCCGGAGACCCAGTACTTC. It encodes CASSSGLAGGPETQYF. Complete variable domain (other parts from reference TRBV7-2 and TRBJ2-5): GAGVSQSPSNKVTEKGKDVELRCDPISGHTALYWYRQSLGQGLEFLIYFQGNSAPDKSGLPSDRFSAERTGGSVSTLTIQRTQQEDSAVYLCASSSGLAGGPETQYFGPGTRLLVL.

The chain couples TRBV5-1 to TRBJ1-1; TRBD1 matches 9 bases. J gave up 0 bases and V 3 bases, and 6 bases lay outside the gene matches. Germline V lookup: CDR1 SGHRS, CDR2 YFSETQ. The CDR3 loop spans 16 amino acids. CDR3 DNA sequence: TGCGCCAGCAGCTGGGGACAGGGTAAATTGAACACTGAAGCTTTCTTT. Translated, it gives CASSWGQGKLNTEAFF.

The CDR3 protein is CASRRQGADQETQYF. In nucleotides, the CDR3 is TGTGCCAGCAGAAGACAGGGGGCTGACCAAGAGACCCAGTACTTC. V and J are TRBV27 and TRBJ2-5, with 10 bases lining up with TRBD1. CDR1 is MNHEY and CDR2 is SMNVEV in the germline V gene (reference sequence). V lost 6 bases and J lost 0; bases outside the gene matches: 4. The CDR3 sequence is 15 residues long.

This clone appeared a single time. The rearrangement uses TRBV6-5 and TRBJ1-1; D uncertain. V lost 2 bases and J lost 0, with 7 bases in between. CDR3 size: 14 residues. Germline CDR1 reads MNHEY; CDR2 reads SVGAGI. This chain's CDR3 is CASSYVGLNTEAFF. CDR3 nucleotide sequence: TGTGCCAGCAGTTACGTCGGATTGAACACTGAAGCTTTCTTT.

The rearrangement links TRBV5-1 to TRBJ2-1, with 9 bases matching TRBD1. The CDR3 extends over 15 amino acids. CDR1 is SGHRS and CDR2 is YFSETQ in the germline V gene. Germline trimming cut 4 bases from V and 2 bases from J; bases unmatched to any gene: 4. The CDR3 spells CASSTRDRAYNEQFF. The CDR3 region has the DNA TGCGCCAGCAGCACCCGGGACAGGGCCTACAATGAGCAGTTCTTC.

To note about this clone: This same CDR3 is encoded by further DNA sequences in the sample. The chain has TRBV7-9 and TRBJ1-2, with D uncertain. The germline V and J ends were trimmed by 3 bases and 2 bases, with 7 bases remaining between them. Looked up from germline, CDR1 is SEHNR and CDR2 is FQNEAQ (reference sequence). The CDR3 is 13 residues long. This CDR3 is CASSFPGNYGYTF. CDR3 nucleotides: TGTGCCAGCAGCTTTCCTGGGAACTATGGCTACACCTTC. The entire variable domain, with the rest obtained from reference TRBV7-9 and TRBJ1-2, is as follows: DTGVSQNPRHKITKRGQNVTFRCDPISEHNRLYWYRQTLGQGPEFLTYFQNEAQLEKSRLLSDRFSAERPKGSFSTLEIQRTEQGDSAMYLCASSFPGNYGYTFGSGTRLTVV.

This clone appeared once. The chain links TRBV7-2 to TRBJ1-2; 8 positions agree with TRBD1. V was pared by 5 bases and J by 8 bases, with 19 bases of the junction left unmatched. CDR1 and CDR2 from the germline V gene are SGHTA and FQGNSA. The CDR3 loop spans 17 amino acids. CDR3 sequence reads: CASSPQGALIGVGGYTF. CDR3 sequence (DNA): TGTGCCAGCAGCCCTCAGGGGGCGCTAATCGGGGTCGGGGGCTACACCTTC.

The chain links TRBV9 to TRBJ2-1; the match to TRBD2 covers 11 bases. This CDR3 has 16 amino acids. After removal of 4 bases from V and 5 bases from J, the junction contained 8 bases not matched to a gene. The germline CDR1 and CDR2 sequences are SGDLS and YYNGEE. The CDR3 DNA reads as TGTGCCAGCAGCCCCAGGGGACTAGCGGACCACAATGAGCAGTTCTTC. Protein: CASSPRGLADHNEQFF.

This rearrangement joins TRBV10-3 to TRBJ2-1, with 8 positions matching TRBD2. Germline CDR1 and CDR2: ENHRY and SYGVKD. The CDR3 extends over 15 amino acids. Germline trimming cut 6 bases from V and 1 base from J; bases unmatched to any gene: 5. CDR3 coding DNA: TGTGCCATCAGGCAAGCGGGGGAATCCTACAATGAGCAGTTCTTC. It is translated as CAIRQAGESYNEQFF.

This clone was seen just once. V usage is TRBV19 and J usage is TRBJ1-5, with D unresolved. Germline CDR1 is LNHDA and CDR2 is SQIVND (reference sequence). V was cut by 10 bases and J by 8 bases, with 15 bases left in between. The CDR3 runs 12 residues. CDR3 protein: CATALQLEPQHF. The CDR3 DNA sequence: TGTGCCACAGCCTTACAGCTCGAGCCCCAGCATTTT. Supplemented by reference TRBV19 and TRBJ1-5, the full variable domain reads DGGITQSPKYLFRKEGQNVTLSCEQNLNHDAMYWYRQDPGQGLRLIYYSQIVNDFQKGDIAEGYSVSREKKESFPLTVTSAQKNPTAFYLCATALQLEPQHFGDGTRLSIL.

The V and J genes are TRBV28 and TRBJ1-1; D uncertain. The CDR3 is 12 residues long. V was clipped by 9 bases and J by 4 bases, with 12 bases between them. CDR1 and CDR2 from the germline V gene are MDHEN and SYDVKM. The DNA for the CDR3 is TGTGCCAGTTTTGTTGGGCCCACTGAAGCTTTCTTT. This encodes CASFVGPTEAFF.

J is TRBJ2-7 and V is TRBV5-1; unclear D gene. CDR3 size: 13 residues. V was clipped by 0 bases and J by 1 base, with 5 bases between them. The germline CDR1 and CDR2 sequences are SGHRS and YFSETQ. The CDR3 DNA reads TGCGCCAGCAGCTTGGCTGAATCCTACGAGCAGTACTTC. This codes for CASSLAESYEQYF.

The chain carries TRBV5-5 and TRBJ2-7; weak D call: TRBD1 (6 bases). Germline V gene data show CDR1 as SGHKS and CDR2 as YYEKEE (reference sequence). CDR3 length equals 14 residues. The V gene lost 1 base and the J gene lost 5 bases, with 13 bases spanning the gap. CDR3 DNA: TGTGCCAGCAGCTTGCTACAGGGATTCGACGAGCAGTACTTC. Translating gives CASSLLQGFDEQYF. The full variable domain, rest sourced from reference TRBV5-5 and TRBJ2-7, is DAGVTQSPTHLIKTRGQQVTLRCSPISGHKSVSWYQQVLGQGPQFIFQYYEKEERGRGNFPDRFSARQFPNYSSELNVNALLLGDSALYLCASSLLQGFDEQYFGPGTRLTVT.

V and J are TRBV7-9 and TRBJ2-7; TRBD1 matches at 11 bases. Germline V gives CDR1 SEHNR, CDR2 FQNEAQ (reference sequence). The CDR3 consists of 17 residues. The ends lost 5 bases at V and 2 bases at J; junction bases unmatched: 11. The CDR3 sequence: CASSPLTGTGGAYEQYF. The CDR3 region has the DNA TGTGCCAGCAGCCCTCTCACCGGGACAGGGGGGGCCTACGAGCAGTACTTC.

The chain uses TRBV28 and TRBJ2-6, with D tentatively TRBD1 or TRBD2 (5 bases each). Trimming removed 3 bases from V and 0 bases from J, with 15 bases in between. CDR1 MDHEN and CDR2 SYDVKM come from the germline V gene. This CDR3 comprises 18 residues. The CDR3 here is CASSFPPPGGSGANVLTF. CDR3 in DNA: TGTGCCAGCAGTTTCCCCCCTCCTGGGGGCTCTGGGGCCAACGTCCTGACTTTC.

In this sample, this clone turned up a few times. The CDR3: CASSVGDRHTEAFF. DNA of the CDR3: TGTGCCAGCAGCGTAGGGGACAGGCACACTGAAGCTTTCTTT. The V call is TRBV9, the J call TRBJ1-1; 8 bases match TRBD1. CDR1 and CDR2 (germline): SGDLS, YYNGEE. With 0 bases clipped from V and 3 bases from J, the junction kept 1 base outside the gene matches. The CDR3 consists of 14 residues. Looking up the rest from reference TRBV9 and TRBJ1-1 gives the full variable domain: DSGVTQTPKHLITATGQRVTLRCSPRSGDLSVYWYQQSLDQGLQFLIQYYNGEERAKGNILERFSAQQFPDLHSELNLSSLELGDSALYFCASSVGDRHTEAFFGQGTRLTVV.

This chain connects TRBV9 to TRBJ2-5, with D perhaps TRBD2 (7 bases). CDR3 size: 14 residues. From germline, CDR1 is SGDLS and CDR2 YYNGEE. V was clipped by 4 bases and J by 4 bases, with 14 bases between them. CDR3 amino acids: CASSPGGLRETQYF. As DNA, the CDR3 is TGTGCCAGCAGCCCGGGGGGCCTTCGAGAGACCCAGTACTTC.

The sample holds one count of this clone. The V and J genes are TRBV2 and TRBJ2-6, with D possibly being TRBD1 (5 bases). Germline V CDR1 and CDR2: SNHLY, FYNNEI. The CDR3 has 18 residues. The V and J ends lost 8 bases and 4 bases respectively, with 24 bases between them. The CDR3 sequence: CASPTLTVSGLGANVLTF. The CDR3 coding sequence is TGTGCCAGCCCAACGTTAACCGTATCAGGGTTGGGGGCCAACGTCCTGACTTTC.

The chain joins TRBV4-3 to TRBJ1-1; D is unclear. This CDR3 comprises 13 residues. Germline V gene data show CDR1 as LGHNA and CDR2 as YSLEER. Trimming removed 2 bases at V and 5 bases at J, with 9 bases between. Here the CDR3 reads CASSQMRKTEAFF. The CDR3, as DNA: TGCGCCAGCAGCCAAATGAGAAAAACTGAAGCTTTCTTT.

The chain links TRBV12-3 or TRBV12-4 to TRBJ2-1, with D uncertain. V lost 5 bases and J 4 bases, leaving 9 bases between the germline ends. The CDR3 length is 13 residues. CDR3 region: CASSLRAYNEQFF. CDR3 nucleotide sequence: TGTGCCAGCAGTCTTCGAGCATACAATGAGCAGTTCTTC.

The gene calls are TRBV12-3 or TRBV12-4 and TRBJ2-3; D unclear. V was pared by 5 bases and J by 8 bases, with 11 bases between. The CDR3 is made up of 12 amino acids. The CDR3 sequence: CASSPEDRTQYF. CDR3 bases: TGTGCCAGCAGTCCTGAGGACCGTACGCAGTATTTT.

The CDR3 region has the DNA TGTGCCAGCAGTCCGCCCGAGGCAAACTATGGCTACACCTTC. This encodes CASSPPEANYGYTF. The V and J genes are TRBV6-2 or TRBV6-3 and TRBJ1-2, with D unresolved. Germline V gene data show CDR1 as MNHEY and CDR2 as SVGEGT. V was trimmed by 5 bases and J by 2 bases, leaving 12 bases between them. CDR3 size: 14 residues.

This clone was counted a few times. The V gene is TRBV10-3, the J gene TRBJ2-3, with D unresolved. V lost 8 bases, J lost 3 bases, and 9 bases lay in between. This CDR3 has 12 amino acids. CDR1 and CDR2 from the germline V gene are ENHRY and SYGVKD. CDR3 sequence reads: CAIGSDTDTQYF. DNA for the CDR3: TGTGCCATCGGGTCAGATACAGATACGCAGTATTTT.

The V call is TRBV5-1, the J call TRBJ2-7; maybe TRBD2 (5 bases). Per germline, CDR1 SGHRS and CDR2 YFSETQ. The CDR3 is made up of 15 amino acids. V was pared by 0 bases and J by 3 bases, with 13 bases between. CDR3 coding DNA: TGCGCCAGCAGCTTGGCTACCCTAGCTATCTACGAGCAGTACTTC. This encodes CASSLATLAIYEQYF.

The chain links TRBV7-3 to TRBJ2-1; D gene ambiguous. With 8 bases removed from V and 4 bases from J, the gap between germline ends came to 6 bases. Germline V gives CDR1 SGHTA, CDR2 FQGTGA. This CDR3 region has 11 residues. The CDR3 nucleotides are TGTGCCAGCGGCCTTTACAATGAGCAGTTCTTC. This sequence encodes CASGLYNEQFF.